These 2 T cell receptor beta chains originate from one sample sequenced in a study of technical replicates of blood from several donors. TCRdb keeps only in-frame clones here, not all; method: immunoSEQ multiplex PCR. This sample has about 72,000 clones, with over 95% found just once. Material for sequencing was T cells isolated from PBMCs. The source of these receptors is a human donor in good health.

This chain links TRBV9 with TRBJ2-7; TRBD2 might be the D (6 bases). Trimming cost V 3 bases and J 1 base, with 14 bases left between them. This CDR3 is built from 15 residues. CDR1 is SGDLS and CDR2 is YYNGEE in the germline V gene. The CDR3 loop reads CASSAAGTLSYEQYF. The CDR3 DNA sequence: TGTGCCAGCAGCGCCGCCGGGACTTTATCCTACGAGCAGTACTTC.

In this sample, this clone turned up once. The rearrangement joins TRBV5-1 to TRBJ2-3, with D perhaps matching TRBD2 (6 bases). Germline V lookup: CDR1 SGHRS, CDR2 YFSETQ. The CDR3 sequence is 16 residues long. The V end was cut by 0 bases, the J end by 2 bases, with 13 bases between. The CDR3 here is CASSLGIAAITDTQYF. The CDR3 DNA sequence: TGCGCCAGCAGCTTGGGGATAGCGGCTATCACAGATACGCAGTATTTT.